These 9 T cell receptor beta chains came from one sample sequenced in a study of CD8+CD57+ T cells in acquired aplastic anemia. Patients chosen for sequencing had CD8+CD57+ cells that had expanded, as shown by flow cytometry. Genomic DNA was employed as the template in profiling TCR beta VDJ and CDR3. TCRdb processed the reads anew with MiXCR; each CDR3 protein has one entry. The data contain 250,000 to 300,000 distinct CDR3 sequences, 45% to 65% of them singletons. Material for sequencing was sorted CD4+, CD8+, or CD8+CD57+ T cells (not recorded which) from PBMCs. These receptors originate from a human donor with aplastic anemia.

This clonotype showed up just a few times. One base away lies a much larger clone, so this may be a sequencing read error. This chain connects TRBV12-3 or TRBV12-4 to TRBJ1-2; D might be TRBD1 (6 bases). There are 12 residues in the CDR3. Trimming took off 6 bases at V and 5 bases at J, with 10 bases between the two ends. The CDR3 sequence: CASSAQGYGYTF. The CDR3 DNA follows: TGTGCCAGCAGCGCACAGGGTTATGGCTACACCTTC.

As to this clonotype: Given a much more abundant clone one base away, this may be a read error. The chain is built from TRBV19 and TRBJ2-7; D is possibly TRBD1 or TRBD2 (5 bases each). This CDR3 is built from 13 residues. Germline loops: CDR1 LNHDA, CDR2 SQIVND (reference sequence). The CDR3 region has the DNA TGTGTCGGTAGTATAAAATTGAGGGGCGAGCAGTACTTC. Encoded protein: CVGSIKLRGEQYF.

This clonotype was picked up one time. The chain employs TRBV20-1 and TRBJ1-2; possible D gene TRBD1, 5 bases. The V end was cut by 7 bases, the J end by 7 bases, with 19 bases between. Per the germline V gene, CDR1 is DFQATT and CDR2 is SNEGSKA (reference sequence). The CDR3 totals 13 residues. In nucleotides, the CDR3 is TGCAGTGGCACCTCGGGGCCGGTGAGTGGCTACACCTTC. Translating gives CSGTSGPVSGYTF.

In its sample, this clonotype was seen many times. The V call is TRBV3-1, the J call TRBJ1-6; D not certain. CDR1 LGHDT and CDR2 YNNKEL come from the germline V gene (reference sequence). This CDR3 spans 12 amino acids. Deletions cut 4 bases from V and 13 bases from J, with 11 bases between. The CDR3 bases are TGTGCCAGCAGCCCACCCGACGGTCCCCTCCACTTT. Translated, it gives CASSPPDGPLHF.

This chain joins TRBV5-4 and TRBJ2-1, with 9 bases that match TRBD1. Germline V gives CDR1 SGHNT, CDR2 YYREEE (reference sequence). The CDR3 length is 12 residues. V lost 0 bases to trimming and J lost 15 bases; unmatched junction nucleotides: 4. This CDR3 reads CASSLVGTGLFF. Here the CDR3 DNA reads TGTGCCAGCAGCTTGGTAGGGACAGGGTTGTTCTTC.

V and J are TRBV7-9 and TRBJ1-1; D gene uncertain. V lost 5 bases to trimming and J lost 6 bases, with 19 bases between them. Germline V gene data show CDR1 as SEHNR and CDR2 as FQNEAQ (reference sequence). The CDR3 covers 15 residues. This chain's CDR3 is CASSPPLLVYSEAFF. CDR3 bases: TGTGCCAGCAGCCCACCTCTTTTAGTCTACTCTGAAGCTTTCTTT. The full variable domain, completed using reference TRBV7-9 and TRBJ1-1, is DTGVSQNPRHKITKRGQNVTFRCDPISEHNRLYWYRQTLGQGPEFLTYFQNEAQLEKSRLLSDRFSAERPKGSFSTLEIQRTEQGDSAMYLCASSPPLLVYSEAFFGQGTRLTVV.

The chain employs TRBV2 and TRBJ2-3; 11 nucleotides match TRBD2. The CDR3 extends over 14 amino acids. The J segment lost 2 bases and the V segment lost 8 bases, leaving 3 bases of the junction unmatched. CDR1 is SNHLY and CDR2 is FYNNEI in the germline V gene. The CDR3 reads CASASGRFTDTQYF. The CDR3 DNA reads as TGTGCCAGCGCTAGCGGGAGGTTCACAGATACGCAGTATTTT.

This clonotype was found many times. V is TRBV20-1 and J is TRBJ1-5, with no clear D. The CDR3 has 15 residues. Germline CDR1 is DFQATT and CDR2 is SNEGSKA (reference sequence). The V end lost 3 bases, the J end lost 5 bases, and 17 bases lay between the germline ends. The CDR3 nucleotides are TGCAGTGCTAGGGGTCAGACCTTCGAGGATCAGCCCCAGCATTTT. It is translated as CSARGQTFEDQPQHF.

The rearrangement joins TRBV29-1 to TRBJ1-3; unclear D gene. The V end lost 4 bases, the J end lost 1 base, and 5 bases lay between the germline ends. Germline V gene lookup returns CDR1 SQVTM and CDR2 ANQGSEA. This CDR3 region has 12 residues. The CDR3 here is CSVGNSGNTIYF. CDR3 DNA: TGCAGCGTTGGGAATTCTGGAAACACCATATATTTT. The whole variable domain, remainder taken from reference TRBV29-1 and TRBJ1-3, is SAVISQKPSRDICQRGTSLTIQCQVDSQVTMMFWYRQQPGQSLTLIATANQGSEATYESGFVIDKFPISRPNLTFSTLTVSNMSPEDSSIYLCSVGNSGNTIYFGEGSWLTVV.